This TCR beta chain was recovered during a study of vaccination and CD4 T cells after COVID-19. Across the whole study: Nasal swab PCR had shown SARS-CoV-2 positivity in the convalescent patients (roughly 9 mild cases, one severe case).

Oncomine TCR Beta short-read sequencing was applied to DNA from cultured CD4+ T cells. TCRdb itself ran the PCR reads through MiXCR, one entry per CDR3 protein. The table records about 3,900 distinct CDR3 sequences, roughly 78% of them present only once. Turning to this clonotype: Its specificity is unknown.

This CDR3 region has 13 residues. Germline CDR1 and CDR2: SGHTA and FQGTGA. Deletions cut 4 bases from V and 8 bases from J, with 14 bases between. Sample treatment: roughly ten-day PBMC culture with coronavirus spike peptide pools or control peptides (ViraFEST assay). The V gene is TRBV7-3, the J gene TRBJ1-2; D remains unclear. This clonotype was sampled from a human donor who had recovered from COVID-19. The specimen sequenced was CD4+ T cells from blood, cultured in vitro. In nucleotides, the CDR3 is TGTGCCAGCAGCTACTCGGGTCTAAAGGGCTACACCTTC. As protein: CASSYSGLKGYTF.